One and the same sample provided the 12 T cell receptor beta chains below, sequenced in a study of response to subunit inactivated influenza vaccine. TCRdb passed the RT-PCR reads through MiXCR, listing each CDR3 protein once. Of some 850,000 distinct CDR3 sequences in the sample, approximately 18% were seen once. Sequenced material: PBMCs from blood, taken 5 days after vaccination. The receptors originated from a man aged 45-60 years who received an inactivated influenza vaccine.

This clonotype was seen more than once but under ten times. The chain employs TRBV12-3 or TRBV12-4 and TRBJ2-3; 10 positions agree with TRBD2. The CDR3 spans 17 residues. Trimming took 3 bases from V and 2 from J; bases not matched to a gene: 8. The CDR3 sequence is CASSFSLLAGSTDTQYF. Written as DNA, the CDR3 is TGTGCCAGCAGTTTCTCATTACTAGCGGGGTCCACAGATACGCAGTATTTT.

The chain is built from TRBV3-1 and TRBJ1-1; TRBD1 might be the D (6 bases). The CDR3 has 14 residues. Germline values: CDR1 LGHDT, CDR2 YNNKEL (reference sequence). V was cut by 2 bases and J by 3 bases, with 10 bases left in between. This CDR3 reads CASSQIRGDTEAFF. For the CDR3, the DNA is TGTGCCAGCAGCCAAATCAGGGGCGACACTGAAGCTTTCTTT.

This clonotype was seen at least ten times. The chain is built from TRBV7-8 and TRBJ2-6; 7 nucleotides match TRBD2. The V gene end was trimmed by 1 base and the J gene end by 2 bases; junction bases not matched to a gene: 5. The CDR3 has 17 amino acids. Germline CDR1 and CDR2: SGHVS and FQNEAQ. The CDR3 region has the DNA TGTGCCAGCAGCTTAGTGGGGGGGGTCGCTGGGGCCAACGTCCTGACTTTC. Translating it yields CASSLVGGVAGANVLTF.

About this clonotype: Possible read error: a much larger clone is one base away. The CDR3 sequence: CVSSKTTGMNTEAFF. The CDR3, as DNA: TGTGTCAGCAGTAAAACGACAGGTATGAACACTGAAGCTTTCTTT. The V and J genes are TRBV12-3 or TRBV12-4 and TRBJ1-1, with D perhaps TRBD1 (6 bases). The CDR3 covers 15 residues.

In its sample, this clonotype was seen many times. The J gene is TRBJ1-1, the V gene TRBV28; 7 bases align to TRBD1. The V gene's germline CDR1 is MDHEN and CDR2 SYDVKM. This CDR3 region has 13 residues. V dropped 3 bases and J dropped 3; count of bases not matched to a gene: 1. Here the CDR3 DNA reads TGTGCCAGCAGTTTTGGGACAGACACTGAAGCTTTCTTT. Amino acids: CASSFGTDTEAFF.

The chain has TRBV5-1 and TRBJ2-3; a weak D match, TRBD2 (6 bases). The CDR3 is made up of 15 amino acids. V dropped 4 bases and J dropped 4 bases, with 16 bases sitting between them. Germline lookup yields CDR1 SGHRS and CDR2 YFSETQ. Written as DNA, the CDR3 is TGCGCCAGCAGCCCACTAGCCCGCCCCGCAGATACGCAGTATTTT. Residues: CASSPLARPADTQYF.

The chain has TRBV5-1 and TRBJ2-3, with 10 bases aligning to TRBD2. CDR3 length: 15 residues. Unmatched junction bases numbered 3, after V lost 4 bases and J lost 1 base. Germline values: CDR1 SGHRS, CDR2 YFSETQ. The CDR3 DNA follows: TGCGCCAGCAGCCTAGCGGGAGACCGCACAGATACGCAGTATTTT. This encodes CASSLAGDRTDTQYF.

The chain carries TRBV11-2 and TRBJ2-7; no definite D call. The CDR3 extends over 14 amino acids. V lost 5 bases and J 1 base, leaving 12 bases between the germline ends. Germline V gene sequence: CDR1 SGHAT, CDR2 FQNNGV. The DNA for the CDR3 is TGTGCCAGCAGCAATGGGCTAAATTCCTACGAGCAGTACTTC. Its protein product is CASSNGLNSYEQYF. Supplemented by reference TRBV11-2 and TRBJ2-7, the full variable domain reads EAGVAQSPRYKIIEKRQSVAFWCNPISGHATLYWYQQILGQGPKLLIQFQNNGVVDDSQLPKDRFSAERLKGVDSTLKIQPAKLEDSAVYLCASSNGLNSYEQYFGPGTRLTVT.

There are a few counts of this clonotype. V gene TRBV4-3 combines with J gene TRBJ2-1; no firm D call. The length of the CDR3 is 17 residues. Germline CDR1 is LGHNA and CDR2 is YSLEER. Trimming shortened V by 1 base and J by 2 bases, and 15 bases separated the two germline ends. The CDR3 spells CASSQGSFAVAYNEQFF. As DNA, the CDR3 is TGCGCCAGCAGCCAAGGTTCCTTTGCGGTTGCCTACAATGAGCAGTTCTTC.

There are a few counts of this clonotype. The chain carries TRBV6-2 or TRBV6-3 and TRBJ2-2; 12 nucleotides line up with TRBD2. V was pared by 7 bases and J by 2 bases, with 5 bases of the junction left unmatched. Per the germline V gene, CDR1 is MNHEY and CDR2 is SVGEGT. The CDR3 runs 16 residues. CDR3 protein: CASKPLAGGNTGELFF. The CDR3 nucleotides read TGTGCCAGCAAACCACTAGCGGGAGGAAACACCGGGGAGCTGTTTTTT.

The chain combines TRBV24-1 with TRBJ2-5; 7 bases are shared with TRBD1. V was clipped by 3 bases and J by 1 base; unmatched bases: 1. From germline, CDR1 is KGHDR and CDR2 SFDVKD. The CDR3 spans 14 residues. This CDR3 is CATSDGTVQETQYF. CDR3 nucleotides: TGTGCCACCAGTGATGGGACAGTCCAAGAGACCCAGTACTTC.

V and J are TRBV14 and TRBJ2-7, with D unresolved. The ends were cut back, 0 bases at V and 4 bases at J, with 13 bases in the middle. Germline V gene lookup returns CDR1 SGHDN and CDR2 FVKESK. This CDR3 comprises 15 residues. CDR3 nucleotide sequence: TGTGCCAGCAGCCAAGATATAGGAATGCCTTACGAGCAGTACTTC. Its protein is CASSQDIGMPYEQYF.